The entry below describes one TCR beta chain. The CDR3 is 14 residues long. CDR1 is SQVTM, CDR2 ANQGSEA, per germline. The V gene lost 7 bases and the J gene lost 0 bases, with 15 bases spanning the gap. Original processing notes: Estimated nucleated cell counts came from reference gene primer amplification. The method was immunoSEQ multiplex PCR; TCRdb's version includes in-frame clones alone and lacks a portion of them. V and J calls and clone size follow that table, whereas D and trimming were derived from the DNA. The table shows about 80,000 clones, with roughly four fifths occurring only once. The data were obtained in a study of blood T cell repertoires in COVID-19. Background on the study: T cells, B-cell-depleted T cells, or PBMCs supplied cDNA or gDNA.

The gene calls are TRBV29-1 and TRBJ1-1, with a possible D match to TRBD1 (6 bases). The receptor was derived from a woman aged 70-85 years with acute or convalescent COVID-19. The sequenced sample was peripheral blood. The DNA of the CDR3 is TGCAGCGGCAAGATAGGACAGATGAACACTGAAGCTTTCTTT. It encodes CSGKIGQMNTEAFF. The entire variable domain, with the rest obtained from reference TRBV29-1 and TRBJ1-1, is as follows: SAVISQKPSRDICQRGTSLTIQCQVDSQVTMMFWYRQQPGQSLTLIATANQGSEATYESGFVIDKFPISRPNLTFSTLTVSNMSPEDSSIYLCSGKIGQMNTEAFFGQGTRLTVV.